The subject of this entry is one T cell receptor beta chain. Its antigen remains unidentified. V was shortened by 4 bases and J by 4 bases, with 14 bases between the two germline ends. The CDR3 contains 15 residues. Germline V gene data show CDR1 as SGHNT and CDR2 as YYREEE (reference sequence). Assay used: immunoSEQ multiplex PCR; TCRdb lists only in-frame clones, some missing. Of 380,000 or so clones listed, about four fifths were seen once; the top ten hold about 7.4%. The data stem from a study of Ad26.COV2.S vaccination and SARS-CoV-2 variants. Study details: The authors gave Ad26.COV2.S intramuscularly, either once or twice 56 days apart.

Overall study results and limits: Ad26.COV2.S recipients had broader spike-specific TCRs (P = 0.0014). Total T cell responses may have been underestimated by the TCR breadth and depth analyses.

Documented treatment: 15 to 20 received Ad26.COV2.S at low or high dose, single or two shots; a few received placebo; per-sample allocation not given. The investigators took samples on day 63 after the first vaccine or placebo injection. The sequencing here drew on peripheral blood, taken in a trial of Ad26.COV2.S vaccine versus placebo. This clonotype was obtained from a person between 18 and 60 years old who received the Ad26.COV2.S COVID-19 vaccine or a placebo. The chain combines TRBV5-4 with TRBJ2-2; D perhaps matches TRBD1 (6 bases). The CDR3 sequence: CASSEGHLGTGELFF. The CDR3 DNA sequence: TGTGCCAGCAGCGAGGGACATCTCGGCACCGGGGAGCTGTTTTTT.